A selection of T cell receptor beta chains follows, all from one sample in a study of blood T cell repertoires in COVID-19. This table comes from immunoSEQ multiplex PCR, and its TCRdb copy is limited to in-frame clones, with some not included. The sample has about 270,000 clones; 86% are singletons. Specimen: peripheral blood. All receptors come from a man aged 40-49 years with active or convalescent COVID-19. CDR3s include the opening cysteine and the closing phenylalanine or tryptophan. A D gene is named only where the DNA matches it firmly. Only part of the rows carry a size: once, few, many, or a class if the clone is expanded.

TRBJ1-2,TRBV2,once,TRBD1,CASSLAGGTDGYTF,TGTGCCAGCAGTTTGGCAGGGGGTACGGATGGCTACACCTTC
TRBJ2-2,TRBV6-5,.,.,CASLRGNTGELFF,TGTGCCAGCTTAAGAGGGAACACCGGGGAGCTGTTTTTT
TRBJ1-2,TRBV27,.,.,CASSPTSGFGGRYTF,TGTGCCAGCAGCCCGACCTCAGGGTTCGGGGGTCGCTACACCTTC
TRBJ1-4,TRBV30,.,TRBD1,CAWSPNIRQGKLFF,TGTGCCTGGAGCCCTAACATAAGACAGGGAAAACTGTTTTTT
TRBJ2-7,TRBV6-5,.,TRBD1,CASSLGQGIEQYF,TGTGCCAGCAGCCTGGGACAGGGAATCGAGCAGTACTTC
TRBJ2-7,TRBV14,few,TRBD1,CASSQETGPYEQYF,TGTGCCAGCAGCCAAGAGACAGGGCCCTACGAGCAGTACTTC
TRBJ1-2,TRBV6-4,.,.,CASSDSTGGGYTF,TGTGCCAGCAGTGACTCGACTGGGGGCGGCTACACCTTC
TRBJ2-1,TRBV4-1,few,TRBD2,CASSPLLAGGREQFF,TGCGCCAGCAGCCCTCTACTAGCGGGGGGCAGGGAGCAGTTCTTC
TRBJ1-1,TRBV18,.,TRBD1,CASSRSGTGGTEAFF,TGTGCCAGCTCACGCTCCGGGACAGGGGGGACTGAAGCTTTCTTT
TRBJ1-1,TRBV5-1,few,.,CASFGSLENTEAFF,TGCGCCAGCTTCGGGTCCTTAGAAAACACTGAAGCTTTCTTT
TRBJ2-2,TRBV19,.,.,CASSKNPTGQTTGELFF,TGTGCCAGTAGTAAAAACCCTACCGGACAGACCACCGGGGAGCTGTTTTTT
TRBJ2-1,TRBV15,.,TRBD2,CATSTERGWNEQFF,TGTGCCACCAGCACCGAGCGGGGCTGGAATGAGCAGTTCTTC
TRBJ2-3,TRBV19,.,TRBD1,CASSPRQGEDTQYF,TGTGCCAGTAGTCCCCGACAGGGAGAGGATACGCAGTATTTT
TRBJ2-3,TRBV10-2,once,.,CASSDGVTDTQYF,TGCGCCAGCAGCGACGGGGTCACAGATACGCAGTATTTT
TRBJ1-4,TRBV2,once,.,CASSPGRAGREKLFF,TGTGCCAGCAGTCCGGGGAGGGCAGGCCGCGAAAAACTGTTTTTT